A selection of T cell receptor beta chains follows, all from one sample in a study of cytomegalovirus exposure and HLA in healthy donors. Here immunoSEQ multiplex PCR was the method, and the copy in TCRdb shows in-frame clones only, minus some. The sample shows some 200,000 clones, 77% of them seen only once. Sequenced: PBMCs. The source of these receptors is a woman aged 55-69 years in good health and CMV-seropositive. Both conserved end residues are part of each CDR3. Fields, in order: CDR3 length, V gene, D gene, J gene, clone size, CDR3 DNA, CDR3 protein. D genes are given only for firm matches. Rows may omit the clone size; those that give it use once, few, many or a size class.

15	TRBV2	TRBD1	TRBJ1-2	many	TGTGCCAGCAGTGAAGCCGGGACAGTTTCCTATGGCTACACCTTC	CASSEAGTVSYGYTF
15	TRBV4-1	-	TRBJ2-3	-	TGCGCCAGCAGCCAATCTACCTCTACGGGTGATACGCAGTATTTT	CASSQSTSTGDTQYF
15	TRBV29-1	TRBD1	TRBJ2-7	once	TGCAGCGTGTGGGCTTCCACACAGGGGGCGAGGGAGCAGTACTTC	CSVWASTQGAREQYF
17	TRBV15	-	TRBJ1-4	-	TGTGCCACCAGCAGAGATAGGACACCCACAACTAATGAAAAACTGTTTTTT	CATSRDRTPTTNEKLFF
15	TRBV11-2	TRBD1	TRBJ1-1	-	TGTGCCAGCAGCTCTGGACAGGGAAGGAACACTGAAGCTTTCTTT	CASSSGQGRNTEAFF
15	TRBV6-1	-	TRBJ2-7	few	TGTGCCAGCAGTGAAGCGCCGGGGGTGGCCTACGAGCAGTACTTC	CASSEAPGVAYEQYF
16	TRBV10-2	-	TRBJ2-1	-	TGCGCCCCCCCGGCGCAGGGGAGTTGTCTCTGGAATGAGCAGTTCTTC	CAPPAQGSCLWNEQFF
15	TRBV27	TRBD1	TRBJ2-3	-	TGTGCCAGCGGGAGAAGGGGACAGTACACAGATACGCAGTATTTT	CASGRRGQYTDTQYF
15	TRBV7-9	TRBD1	TRBJ2-1	-	TGTGCCAGCAGCTCCGGACAGGGGGCCTACAATGAGCAGTTCTTC	CASSSGQGAYNEQFF
14	TRBV7-9	TRBD1	TRBJ1-6	-	TGTGCCAGCAGCTTCGGGACAGAAAATTCACCCCTCCACTTT	CASSFGTENSPLHF
13	TRBV2	-	TRBJ2-2	few	TGTGCCAGCAGTACTAGCTACGCCGGGGAGCTGTTTTTT	CASSTSYAGELFF
16	TRBV11-1	TRBD1	TRBJ1-1	-	TGTGCCAGCAGACTTAGGCCCGGGACAGGCGACACTGAAGCTTTCTTT	CASRLRPGTGDTEAFF
15	TRBV7-2	-	TRBJ1-5	-	TGTGCCAGCACCCTGGGACTTTATCCCAATCAGCCCCAGCATTTT	CASTLGLYPNQPQHF
13	TRBV19	-	TRBJ1-4	-	TGTGCCAGTACCGGACAGCTTAATGAAAAACTGTTTTTT	CASTGQLNEKLFF
14	TRBV7-9	-	TRBJ1-1	-	TGTTCCAGCAGGCGGTCCGGACAGAACACTGAAGCTTTCTTT	CSSRRSGQNTEAFF
15	TRBV4-2	TRBD1	TRBJ1-1	-	TGTGCCAGCAGGTTGTACAGGGGGACGAACACTGAAGCTTTCTTT	CASRLYRGTNTEAFF
17	TRBV11-3	-	TRBJ2-3	-	TGTGCCAGCAGCCGACGAGGAGGCGCGGGGGCCGCAGATACGCAGTATTTT	CASSRRGGAGAADTQYF
11	TRBV30	-	TRBJ2-7	-	TGTGCCTGGAGTGTACTCAGGGCGGAGGGCTTC	CAWSVLRAEGF
13	TRBV7-6	-	TRBJ1-2	-	TGTGCCAGCAGCTCACAGGGAAACTATGGCTACACCTTC	CASSSQGNYGYTF
13	TRBV25-1	-	TRBJ2-2	-	TGTGCCAGCAGTCGGAGCGCGGCTCGGGAGCTGTTTTTT	CASSRSAARELFF
14	TRBV27	-	TRBJ2-1	-	TGTGCCAGCAGTTTTGCGGGGGCAAGCAATGAGCAGTTCTTC	CASSFAGASNEQFF
18	TRBV18	TRBD1	TRBJ1-5	-	TGTGCCAGCTCACCCCCCGGGCGACAGGGCCTACGAAATCAGCCCCAGCATTTT	CASSPPGRQGLRNQPQHF
14	TRBV5-4	-	TRBJ1-2	once	TGTGCCAGCAGCTTGTATGGGGCGGCAGTCGGCTACACCTTC	CASSLYGAAVGYTF
15	TRBV5-1	TRBD2	TRBJ2-5	-	TGCGCCAGCAGCTTGACTAGCGGGGCTAGGGAGACCCAGTACTTC	CASSLTSGARETQYF
15	TRBV7-2	TRBD1	TRBJ1-1	-	TGTGCCAGCAGCTTAAGACAGGGGCGAGAGACTGAAGCTTTCTTT	CASSLRQGRETEAFF
13	TRBV28	-	TRBJ1-2	-	TGTGCCAGCAGTTACGTATGGCCACCCCACTACACCTTC	CASSYVWPPHYTF
16	TRBV10-3	TRBD1	TRBJ1-4	-	TGTGCCATCAGTGGATCGGGACAGGGATCTAATGAAAAACTGTTTTTT	CAISGSGQGSNEKLFF
12	TRBV11-3	-	TRBJ2-7	-	TGTGCCAGCGGTCAGGCGGGGCACGAGCAGTACTTC	CASGQAGHEQYF
14	TRBV28	TRBD1	TRBJ1-5	-	TGTGCCAGCAGTCTGGGACAGGGGGCTCAGCCCCAGCATTTT	CASSLGQGAQPQHF
14	TRBV19	TRBD2	TRBJ2-7	-	TGTGCCAGTAGTATAAGACTAGCGGGAGGCGAGCAGTACTTC	CASSIRLAGGEQYF
17	TRBV5-6	-	TRBJ2-7	-	TGTGCCAGCAGCCCCCCACGCGGGAGACAGGGGTCCTACGAGCAGTACTTC	CASSPPRGRQGSYEQYF
14	TRBV27	-	TRBJ1-5	-	TGTGCCAGCCCCCAGGGCGCTTGCAATCAGCCCCAGCATTTT	CASPQGACNQPQHF
12	TRBV29-1	-	TRBJ1-5	-	TGCAGCGGCAAAACTCCCGATTCGTCCCAGCATTTT	CSGKTPDSSQHF
14	TRBV25-1	TRBD1	TRBJ2-7	once	TGTGCCAGCAGTAGGACAGGGATTTACTACGAGCAGTACTTC	CASSRTGIYYEQYF
15	TRBV11-2	TRBD1	TRBJ1-4	many	TGTGCCAGCAGTTATATACAGGGGAGGAGTGAAAAACTGTTTTTT	CASSYIQGRSEKLFF
14	TRBV12-5	-	TRBJ1-2	-	TGTGCTAGTGGTTTACGACCAGGGGTGGCGGGCTACACCTTC	CASGLRPGVAGYTF
15	TRBV9	TRBD1	TRBJ1-4	once	TGTGCCAGCAGCGTAGGACAGGGGGCGGATGAAAAACTGTTTTTT	CASSVGQGADEKLFF
15	TRBV18	TRBD2	TRBJ2-5	few	TGTGCCAGCTCACCAGGACTAGCGCGGTGGGAGACCCAGTACTTC	CASSPGLARWETQYF
14	TRBV5-1	TRBD2	TRBJ2-1	once	TGCGCCAGCAGCTTGGCCGGAACGGGGGGGTACCAGTTCTTC	CASSLAGTGGYQFF
15	TRBV7-9	-	TRBJ1-1	few	TGTGCCAGCAGCTTAGGAGCGGGAGTGGGGACTGAAGCTTTCTTT	CASSLGAGVGTEAFF
16	TRBV19	TRBD2	TRBJ2-5	-	TGTGCCAGTAGTATAACGGCTAGCGGGAGGGAAGAGACCCAGTACTTC	CASSITASGREETQYF